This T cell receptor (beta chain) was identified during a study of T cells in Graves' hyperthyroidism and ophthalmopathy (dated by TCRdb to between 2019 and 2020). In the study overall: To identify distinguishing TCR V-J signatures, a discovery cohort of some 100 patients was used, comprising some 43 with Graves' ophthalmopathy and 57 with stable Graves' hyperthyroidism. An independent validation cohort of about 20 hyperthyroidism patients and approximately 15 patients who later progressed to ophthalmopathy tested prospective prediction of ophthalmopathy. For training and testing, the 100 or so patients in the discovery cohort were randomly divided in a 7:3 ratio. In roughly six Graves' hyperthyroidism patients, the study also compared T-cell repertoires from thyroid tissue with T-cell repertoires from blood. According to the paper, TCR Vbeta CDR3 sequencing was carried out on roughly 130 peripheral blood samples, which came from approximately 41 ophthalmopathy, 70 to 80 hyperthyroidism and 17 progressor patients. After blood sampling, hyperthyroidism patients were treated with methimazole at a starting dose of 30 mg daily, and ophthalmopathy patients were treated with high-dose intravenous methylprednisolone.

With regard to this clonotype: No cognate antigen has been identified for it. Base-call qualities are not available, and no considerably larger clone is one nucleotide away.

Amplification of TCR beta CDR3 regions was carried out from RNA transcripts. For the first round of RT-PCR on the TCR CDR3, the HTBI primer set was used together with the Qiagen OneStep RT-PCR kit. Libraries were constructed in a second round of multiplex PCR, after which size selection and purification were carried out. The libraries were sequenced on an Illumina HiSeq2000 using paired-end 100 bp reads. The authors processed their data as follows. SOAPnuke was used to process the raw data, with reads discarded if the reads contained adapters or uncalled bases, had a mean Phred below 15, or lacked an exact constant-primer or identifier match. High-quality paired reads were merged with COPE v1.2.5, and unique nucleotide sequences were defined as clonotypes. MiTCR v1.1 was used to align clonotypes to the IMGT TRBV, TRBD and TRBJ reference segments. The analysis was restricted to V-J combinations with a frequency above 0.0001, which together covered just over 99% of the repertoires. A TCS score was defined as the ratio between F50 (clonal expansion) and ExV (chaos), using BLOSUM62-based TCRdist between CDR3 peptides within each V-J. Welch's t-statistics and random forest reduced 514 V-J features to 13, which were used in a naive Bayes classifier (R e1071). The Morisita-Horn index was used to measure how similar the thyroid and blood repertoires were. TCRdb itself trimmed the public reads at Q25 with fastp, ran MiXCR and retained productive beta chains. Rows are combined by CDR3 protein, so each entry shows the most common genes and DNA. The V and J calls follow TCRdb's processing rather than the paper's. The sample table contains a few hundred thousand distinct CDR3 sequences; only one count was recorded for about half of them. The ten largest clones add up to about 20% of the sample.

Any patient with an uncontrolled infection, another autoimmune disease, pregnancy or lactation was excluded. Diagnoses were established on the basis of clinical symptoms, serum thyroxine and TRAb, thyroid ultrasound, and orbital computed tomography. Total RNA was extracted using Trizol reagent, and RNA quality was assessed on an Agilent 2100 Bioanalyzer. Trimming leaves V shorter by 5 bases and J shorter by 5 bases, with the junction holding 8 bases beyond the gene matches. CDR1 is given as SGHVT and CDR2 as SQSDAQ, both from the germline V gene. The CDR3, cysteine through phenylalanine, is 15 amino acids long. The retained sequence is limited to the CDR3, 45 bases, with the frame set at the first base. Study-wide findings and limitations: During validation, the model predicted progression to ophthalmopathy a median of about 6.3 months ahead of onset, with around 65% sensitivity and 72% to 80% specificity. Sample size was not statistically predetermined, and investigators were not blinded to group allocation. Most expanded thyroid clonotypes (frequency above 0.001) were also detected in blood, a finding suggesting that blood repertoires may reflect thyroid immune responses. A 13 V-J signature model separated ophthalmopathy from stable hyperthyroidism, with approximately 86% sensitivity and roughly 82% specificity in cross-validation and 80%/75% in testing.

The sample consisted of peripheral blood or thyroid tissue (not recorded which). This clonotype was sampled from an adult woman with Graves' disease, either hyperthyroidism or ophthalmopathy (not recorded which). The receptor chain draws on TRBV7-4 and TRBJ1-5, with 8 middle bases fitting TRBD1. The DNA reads TGTGCCAGCAGCACCCCGACAGGGGAGGATCAGCCCCAGCATTTT. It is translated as CASSTPTGEDQPQHF.